These 3 T cell receptor beta chains originate from one sample sequenced in a study of T cell clonality in common variable immunodeficiency. Generated by immunoSEQ multiplex PCR, the TCRdb table keeps only in-frame clones and is missing some. The data show roughly 30,000 clones, with none appearing a single time. Study-level results: In common variable immunodeficiency, TCR beta chains reportedly carried fewer deletions and N-nucleotide insertions.

These receptors are not linked to any known antigen. Sequenced input: peripheral blood mononuclear cells. The receptor source for this set is a human donor with common variable immunodeficiency.

This clone was seen at least ten times. The read is 3 residues too short to cover the CDR3 end, so that end is filled in from the germline J gene. This chain uses TRBV11-2 with TRBJ2-7; 9 nucleotides agree with TRBD1. V trimming: 6 bases; J trimming: 1 base; junction bases outside the gene matches: 7. This CDR3 comprises 15 residues. Germline V gives CDR1 SGHAT, CDR2 FQNNGV. The part of the CDR3 DNA that was read is TGTGCCAGCAGTTTCACCGGGACAGGGTCCTACGAG. As protein: CASSFTGTGSYE. The entire CDR3 is CASSFTGTGSYEQYF.

This clone was seen a handful of times. The read ends 3 residues shy of where the CDR3 ends; the end is completed using the germline J gene. This chain links TRBV7-8 with TRBJ2-1, with 12 nucleotides matching TRBD2. The CDR3 extends over 18 amino acids. Trimming removed 5 bases from V and 9 bases from J; junction bases left unmatched: 17. CDR1 SGHVS and CDR2 FQNEAQ come from the germline V gene. Incomplete CDR3 DNA: TGTGCCAGCAGCCTCCACCCGACTAGCGGGAGTAGTCGGGGTGAG. Protein: CASSLHPTSGSSRGE. The entire CDR3 sequence reads CASSLHPTSGSSRGEQFF. Supplemented by reference TRBV7-8 and TRBJ2-1, the full variable domain reads GAGVSQSPRYKVAKRGQDVALRCDPISGHVSLFWYQQALGQGPEFLTYFQNEAQLDKSGLPSDRFFAERPEGSVSTLKIQRTQQEDSAVYLCASSLHPTSGSSRGEQFFGPGTRLTVL.

A word on this clone: Sequencing ends 3 residues short of the CDR3 end; the germline J gene provides the rest. The rearrangement links TRBV10-3 to TRBJ2-5, with a tentative D call TRBD1 (6 bases). The CDR3 covers 17 residues. Deletions cut 8 bases from V and 0 bases from J, with 22 bases between. CDR1 is ENHRY, CDR2 SYGVKD, per germline. Partial CDR3 DNA: TGTGCCATCGGGGCGGCAGGGGACGATCTGTACCAAGAGACC. Translated, it gives CAIGAAGDDLYQET. The complete CDR3 reads CAIGAAGDDLYQETQYF.